This TCR beta chain was sequenced during a study of blood T cell repertoires in COVID-19. Profiled with immunoSEQ multiplex PCR; TCRdb holds only in-frame clones, not every one. Here the sample spans under 300,000 clones, more than 75% being singletons. The CDR3 length is 15 residues. J lost 4 bases, V lost 4 bases, and 5 bases had no gene match. Germline loops: CDR1 LNHDA, CDR2 SQIVND (reference sequence). This chain connects TRBV19 to TRBJ1-5, with 9 bases identical to TRBD1. The sequencing sample was made of peripheral blood. The source is an older woman with active or convalescent COVID-19. The CDR3 loop is CASSRDRALNQPQHF. CDR3 sequence (DNA): TGTGCCAGTAGTAGGGACAGGGCCCTAAATCAGCCCCAGCATTTT.